These T cell receptor beta chains were read from a single sample in a study of STAT3 mutations in large granular lymphocyte leukemia. Sequencing used immunoSEQ multiplex PCR; TCRdb keeps in-frame clones, though not all of them. The sample lists approximately 3,500 clones; roughly 74% were seen once. The specimen was peripheral blood mononuclear cells. The source is a man between 60 and 75 years old with T-cell large granular lymphocyte leukemia. Some clones in this sample may be carry-over from other donors' samples. CDR3s include the opening cysteine and the closing phenylalanine or tryptophan. A D gene is named only where the DNA matches it firmly. Size tells how often a clone was seen (once, few, many) or the class of an expanded clone, and some rows leave it out.

V: TRBV6-5; size: -; D: TRBD2; J: TRBJ2-1; CDR3: CASSSGLEGSNEQFF
V: TRBV5-1; size: -; D: -; J: TRBJ1-1; CDR3: CASSPDRANTEAFF
V: TRBV15; size: once; D: TRBD1; J: TRBJ1-2; CDR3: CATSTPGTGLISYGYTF
V: TRBV14; size: -; D: TRBD1; J: TRBJ2-5; CDR3: CASQGPGTGEETQYF
V: TRBV2; size: -; D: TRBD1; J: TRBJ2-7; CDR3: CASSRGTGINEQYF
V: TRBV5-6; size: -; D: -; J: TRBJ1-5; CDR3: CASSFSGGQPQHF
V: TRBV27; size: -; D: -; J: TRBJ2-7; CDR3: CASSLMGYEQYF
V: TRBV6-6; size: -; D: TRBD1; J: TRBJ1-4; CDR3: CASSYRQGNEKLFF
V: TRBV27; size: -; D: TRBD2; J: TRBJ2-1; CDR3: CASRFGGGSPYNEQFF
V: TRBV5-1; size: -; D: -; J: TRBJ1-3; CDR3: CASSLRGDSFSGNTIYF
V: TRBV6-5; size: few; D: TRBD1; J: TRBJ1-1; CDR3: CASSRGQGKTEAFF
V: TRBV6-5; size: -; D: TRBD1; J: TRBJ1-5; CDR3: CASSYDREEPQHF
V: TRBV27; size: -; D: TRBD2; J: TRBJ2-1; CDR3: CASKRAGGHNEQFF
V: TRBV5-4; size: -; D: TRBD2; J: TRBJ2-3; CDR3: CASSLVGRARIDTQYF
V: TRBV7-2; size: -; D: -; J: TRBJ1-1; CDR3: CASSTGGTEAFF
V: TRBV7-9; size: -; D: -; J: TRBJ1-4; CDR3: CASSLMGGTNEKLFF
V: TRBV5-5; size: few; D: -; J: TRBJ2-7; CDR3: CASSLEQGNEQYF
V: TRBV4-1; size: -; D: -; J: TRBJ2-5; CDR3: CASSQEGEETQYF
V: TRBV18; size: once; D: TRBD2; J: TRBJ2-1; CDR3: CASSPRENEQFF
V: TRBV4-1; size: -; D: -; J: TRBJ1-4; CDR3: CASSPQGLEAEKLFF
V: TRBV29-1; size: -; D: TRBD2; J: TRBJ2-1; CDR3: CSVEVAGGLHNEQFF
V: TRBV30; size: -; D: -; J: TRBJ2-1; CDR3: CAWSRKNEQFF
V: TRBV27; size: -; D: -; J: TRBJ2-3; CDR3: CASSRDTLTDTQYF
V: TRBV29-1; size: -; D: TRBD1; J: TRBJ1-5; CDR3: CSVTTGGQPQHF
V: TRBV7-2; size: -; D: TRBD1; J: TRBJ1-2; CDR3: CASSPRSGTGTYYGYTF
V: TRBV19; size: -; D: -; J: TRBJ2-7; CDR3: CASSDSSYEQYF
V: TRBV18; size: -; D: TRBD2; J: TRBJ2-3; CDR3: CASSPRLAGAGTDTQYF
V: TRBV5-1; size: -; D: -; J: TRBJ2-7; CDR3: CASSLPTLGLGEQYF
V: TRBV18; size: -; D: TRBD1; J: TRBJ2-3; CDR3: CASSSVGQGTDTQYF
V: TRBV18; size: -; D: TRBD2; J: TRBJ2-3; CDR3: CASSLTIAGGPDTQYF
V: TRBV18; size: -; D: TRBD1; J: TRBJ2-5; CDR3: CASSPTRQGKETQYF
V: TRBV19; size: -; D: TRBD1; J: TRBJ1-2; CDR3: CASSSGRDREKVDGYTF
V: TRBV9; size: few; D: -; J: TRBJ1-4; CDR3: CASSVGAVAGGYEKLFF
V: TRBV5-6; size: -; D: -; J: TRBJ2-7; CDR3: CASSFGRASHEQYF
V: TRBV18; size: -; D: TRBD2; J: TRBJ2-1; CDR3: CASSPFGLAPFGDEQFF
V: TRBV5-1; size: -; D: -; J: TRBJ1-3; CDR3: CASSPTRVRSGNTIYF
V: TRBV2; size: -; D: -; J: TRBJ2-3; CDR3: CASRKTGPSADTQYF
V: TRBV10-2; size: -; D: -; J: TRBJ1-1; CDR3: CASSRPGMNTEAFF
V: TRBV5-4; size: few; D: TRBD1; J: TRBJ1-1; CDR3: CASRPGGNTEAFF
V: TRBV19; size: few; D: -; J: TRBJ2-7; CDR3: CASRDSFQTYEQYF
V: TRBV6-5; size: -; D: -; J: TRBJ1-1; CDR3: CASSLSRDLNTEAFF
V: TRBV7-8; size: -; D: TRBD1; J: TRBJ1-2; CDR3: CASSFRTGNGYTF
V: TRBV1; size: -; D: -; J: TRBJ2-7; CDR3: CTSRLQLTFYEQYF
V: TRBV4-3; size: -; D: -; J: TRBJ1-5; CDR3: CASSQDNDIYDQPQHF
V: TRBV18; size: -; D: -; J: TRBJ2-1; CDR3: CASSPTVGEQFF
V: TRBV13; size: -; D: TRBD2; J: TRBJ2-1; CDR3: CASKTSGYNEQFF
V: TRBV10-3; size: few; D: TRBD1; J: TRBJ2-7; CDR3: CAIRGDRGNYEQYF
V: TRBV4-3; size: once; D: -; J: TRBJ2-7; CDR3: CASSQVRDSYYEQYF
V: TRBV4-3; size: medium-sized; D: TRBD2; J: TRBJ2-7; CDR3: CASSESIGTSGNHEQYF
V: TRBV11-2; size: once; D: TRBD2; J: TRBJ2-3; CDR3: CASSTRRTSGAVSPDTQYF
V: TRBV7-2; size: -; D: -; J: TRBJ2-5; CDR3: CASSYQTDPPTQYF
V: TRBV30; size: -; D: TRBD2; J: TRBJ2-3; CDR3: CAWTERESVDTQYF
V: TRBV29-1; size: few; D: -; J: TRBJ1-5; CDR3: CSGGSSQDQPQHF
V: TRBV7-2; size: -; D: TRBD1; J: TRBJ2-7; CDR3: CASSLEGTGFYEQYF
V: TRBV28; size: medium-sized; D: TRBD1; J: TRBJ1-1; CDR3: CASSADRVDAEAFF
V: TRBV5-1; size: -; D: TRBD1; J: TRBJ1-2; CDR3: CASSPNPGQNYGYTF
V: TRBV18; size: -; D: -; J: TRBJ2-7; CDR3: CASSPQANLYEQYF